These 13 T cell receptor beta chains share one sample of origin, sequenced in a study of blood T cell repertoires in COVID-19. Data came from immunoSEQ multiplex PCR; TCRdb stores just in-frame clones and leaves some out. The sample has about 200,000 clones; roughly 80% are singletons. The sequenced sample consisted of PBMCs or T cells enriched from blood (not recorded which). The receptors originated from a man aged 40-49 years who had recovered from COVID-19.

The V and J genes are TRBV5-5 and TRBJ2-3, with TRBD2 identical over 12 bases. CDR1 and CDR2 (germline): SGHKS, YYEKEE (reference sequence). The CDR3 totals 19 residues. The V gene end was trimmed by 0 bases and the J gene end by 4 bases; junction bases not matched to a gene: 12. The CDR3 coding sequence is TGTGCCAGCAGCTTGGGACGGGCTAGCGGGGGGGCTTCTCCAGATACGCAGTATTTT. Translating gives CASSLGRASGGASPDTQYF.

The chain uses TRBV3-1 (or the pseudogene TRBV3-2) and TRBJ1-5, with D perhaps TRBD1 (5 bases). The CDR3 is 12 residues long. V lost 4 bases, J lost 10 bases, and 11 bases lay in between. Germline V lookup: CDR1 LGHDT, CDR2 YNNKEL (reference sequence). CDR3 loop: CASSRLGGPQHF. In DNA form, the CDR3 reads TGTGCCAGCAGCCGTTTGGGGGGACCCCAGCATTTT.

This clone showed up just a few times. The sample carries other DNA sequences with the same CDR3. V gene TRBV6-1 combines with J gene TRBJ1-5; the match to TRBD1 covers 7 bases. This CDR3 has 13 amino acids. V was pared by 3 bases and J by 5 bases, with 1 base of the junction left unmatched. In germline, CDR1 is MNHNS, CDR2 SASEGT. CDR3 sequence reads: CASSEDRYQPQHF. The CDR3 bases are TGTGCCAGCAGTGAGGACAGGTATCAGCCCCAGCATTTT.

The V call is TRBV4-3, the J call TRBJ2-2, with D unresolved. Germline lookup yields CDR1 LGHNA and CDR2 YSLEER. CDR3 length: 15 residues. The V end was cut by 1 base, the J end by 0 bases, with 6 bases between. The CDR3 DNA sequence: TGCGCCAGCAGCCAAGTTACGGCGAACACCGGGGAGCTGTTTTTT. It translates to CASSQVTANTGELFF.

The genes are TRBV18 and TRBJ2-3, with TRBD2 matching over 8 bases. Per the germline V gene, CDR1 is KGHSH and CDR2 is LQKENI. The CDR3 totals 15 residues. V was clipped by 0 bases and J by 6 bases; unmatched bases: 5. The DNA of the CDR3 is TGTGCCAGCTCACCACCTGGCGGGGGGTCCGATACGCAGTATTTT. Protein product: CASSPPGGGSDTQYF.

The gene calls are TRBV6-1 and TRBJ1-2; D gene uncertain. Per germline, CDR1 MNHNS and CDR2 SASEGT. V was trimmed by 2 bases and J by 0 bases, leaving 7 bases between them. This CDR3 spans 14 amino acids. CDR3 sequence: CASSERHANYGYTF. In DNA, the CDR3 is TGTGCCAGCAGTGAAAGACATGCTAACTATGGCTACACCTTC.

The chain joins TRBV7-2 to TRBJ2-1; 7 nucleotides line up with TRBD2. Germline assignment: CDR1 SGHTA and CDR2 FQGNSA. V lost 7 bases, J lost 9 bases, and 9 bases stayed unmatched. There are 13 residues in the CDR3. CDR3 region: CASMVGEGSEQFF. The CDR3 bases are TGTGCCAGCATGGTCGGGGAGGGGAGTGAGCAGTTCTTC.

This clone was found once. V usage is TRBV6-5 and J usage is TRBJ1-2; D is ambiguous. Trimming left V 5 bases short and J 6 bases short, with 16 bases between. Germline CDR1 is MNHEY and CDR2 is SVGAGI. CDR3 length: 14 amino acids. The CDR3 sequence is CASSPRGESDGYTF. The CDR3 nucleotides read TGTGCCAGCAGTCCGCGTGGGGAGTCGGATGGCTACACCTTC.

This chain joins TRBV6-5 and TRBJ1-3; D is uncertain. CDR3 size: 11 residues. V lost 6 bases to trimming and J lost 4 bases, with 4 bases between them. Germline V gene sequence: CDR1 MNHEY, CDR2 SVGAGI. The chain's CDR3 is CASREGNTIYF. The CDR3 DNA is TGTGCCAGCAGAGAGGGAAACACCATATATTTT.

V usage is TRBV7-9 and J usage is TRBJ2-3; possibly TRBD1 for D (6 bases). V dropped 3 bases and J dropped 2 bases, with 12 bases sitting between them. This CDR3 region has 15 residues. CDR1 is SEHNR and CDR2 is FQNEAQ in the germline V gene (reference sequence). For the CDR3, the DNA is TGTGCCAGCAGCTTTTCGACAGGCCTCACAGATACGCAGTATTTT. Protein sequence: CASSFSTGLTDTQYF.

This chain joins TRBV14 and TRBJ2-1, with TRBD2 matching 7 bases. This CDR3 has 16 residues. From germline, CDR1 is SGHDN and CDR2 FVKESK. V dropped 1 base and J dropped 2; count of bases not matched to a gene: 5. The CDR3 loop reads CASSQGLAVTYNEQFF. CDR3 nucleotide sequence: TGTGCCAGCAGCCAAGGCCTAGCGGTAACCTACAATGAGCAGTTCTTC.

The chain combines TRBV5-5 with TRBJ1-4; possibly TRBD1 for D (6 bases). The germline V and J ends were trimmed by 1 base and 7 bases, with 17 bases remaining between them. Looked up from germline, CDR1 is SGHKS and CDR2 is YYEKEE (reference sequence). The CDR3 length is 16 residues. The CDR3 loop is CASSLPVTGTIEKLFF. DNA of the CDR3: TGTGCCAGCAGCTTGCCGGTAACGGGGACAATTGAAAAACTGTTTTTT.

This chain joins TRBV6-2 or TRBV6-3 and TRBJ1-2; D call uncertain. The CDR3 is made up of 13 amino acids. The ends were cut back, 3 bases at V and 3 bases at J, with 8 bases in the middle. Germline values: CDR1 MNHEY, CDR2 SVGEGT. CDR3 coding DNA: TGTGCCAGCAGTTATGGGGAGCACTATGGCTACACCTTC. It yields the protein CASSYGEHYGYTF.